The present TCR beta chain was sequenced within a study of T-cell memory formation after mild COVID-19. Study details: TCR clusters showed largely donor specificity.

Study-level results: Contracting clones localized mainly to CM and EM when CD4+ and mainly to EMRA when CD8+. Researchers found some responding clones in pre-infection memory, a sign that cross-reactive memory joined.

Remarks on this clonotype: Its target is unknown.

The V and J ends lost 4 bases and 1 base respectively, with 10 bases between them. Looked up from germline, CDR1 is SEHNR and CDR2 is FQNEAQ (reference sequence). The CDR3 length is 14 residues. Employing constant-segment primers, 5'RACE generated TCR alpha and TCR beta cDNA libraries bearing sample barcodes and UMIs. TCRdb recomputed calls from the 5' RACE reads with MiXCR, one row per CDR3 protein. The sample lists fewer than 600,000 distinct CDR3 sequences, roughly 22% occurring once. This receptor was identified in an adult woman who had mild COVID-19 (a few samples of this study predate the infection). Cell type and time point are not known. The chain uses TRBV7-9 and TRBJ2-5, with D maybe TRBD1 (6 bases). The specimen sequenced was PBMCs or a T cell subset sorted from them (not recorded which). In DNA form, the CDR3 reads TGTGCCAGCAGCTACGGACAGTCCCAAGAGACCCAGTACTTC. It codes for CASSYGQSQETQYF. The variable domain in full, with the rest retrieved from reference TRBV7-9 and TRBJ2-5, is DTGVSQNPRHKITKRGQNVTFRCDPISEHNRLYWYRQTLGQGPEFLTYFQNEAQLEKSRLLSDRFSAERPKGSFSTLEIQRTEQGDSAMYLCASSYGQSQETQYFGPGTRLLVL.